The 3 T cell receptor beta chains reported below all come from one sample, sequenced in a study of Graves' ophthalmopathy and Graves' hyperthyroidism. RNA transcripts were the source from which TCR beta CDR3 regions were amplified. First-round RT-PCR relied on HTBI primers, and a second-round multiplex PCR came next. TCRdb passed the multiplex PCR reads through MiXCR, listing each CDR3 protein once. The table lists hundreds of thousands of distinct CDR3 sequences, 35% to 50% of them singletons. The sequenced material came from peripheral blood. The receptor source for this set is an adult man with Graves' ophthalmopathy.

The chain carries TRBV2 and TRBJ2-5; TRBD1 or TRBD2 may be the D gene (6 bases each). CDR1 is SNHLY, CDR2 FYNNEI, per germline. CDR3 length: 14 residues. V was clipped by 4 bases and J by 5 bases, with 14 bases between them. Written as DNA, the CDR3 is TGTGCCAGCAGTGTCGGGGGCTTTGGGGAGACCCAGTACTTC. Protein sequence: CASSVGGFGETQYF.

At least ten counts were recorded for this clonotype. Written as DNA, the CDR3 is TGTGCCAGCAATCTTCCCCTTAAGCTTCAGTACTTC. Amino acid sequence: CASNLPLKLQYF. The rearrangement uses TRBV7-9 and TRBJ2-5; unclear D gene. V was trimmed by 7 bases and J by 11 bases, leaving 17 bases between them. The CDR3 is 12 residues long. Germline loops: CDR1 SEHNR, CDR2 FQNEAQ (reference sequence).

With respect to this clonotype: A junction end diverges from the germline sequence, so it may reflect a read error. The chain is built from TRBV7-9 and TRBJ2-5, with a weak D call TRBD1 (6 bases). CDR3 length: 17 residues. Germline V gene sequence: CDR1 SEHNR, CDR2 FQNEAQ (reference sequence). The CDR3: CASSQDRGTEYQETQYF. For the CDR3, the DNA is TGCGCCAGCAGCCAAGATAGGGGGACGGAGTACCAAGAGACCCAGTACTTC.